A single sample is the source of the 2 T cell receptor beta chains below, sequenced in a study of blood T cell repertoires in COVID-19. Using immunoSEQ multiplex PCR, the repertoire was profiled, and TCRdb retains in-frame clones only, with some absent. This sample yields around 83,000 clones, of which approximately 90% are seen a single time; about 14% belongs to the top ten. The material sequenced was peripheral blood. These receptors all come from a man between 65 and 85 years old with active or convalescent COVID-19.

The chain uses TRBV5-6 and TRBJ1-5; D may be TRBD1 (5 bases). From germline, CDR1 is SGHDT and CDR2 YYEEEE. V lost 4 bases and J lost 0, with 11 bases in between. The length of the CDR3 is 15 residues. The CDR3 reads CASSRGVNSNQPQHF. The DNA for the CDR3 is TGTGCCAGCAGCCGGGGGGTGAATAGCAATCAGCCCCAGCATTTT.

The chain uses TRBV3-1 (or the pseudogene TRBV3-2) and TRBJ2-5, with D tentatively TRBD2 (6 bases). V was trimmed by 2 bases and J by 1 base, leaving 8 bases between them. Germline assignment: CDR1 LGHDT and CDR2 YNNKEL (reference sequence). The CDR3 consists of 14 residues. The CDR3 DNA follows: TGTGCCAGCAGCCAATCGGGGGTCCAAGAGACCCAGTACTTC. This codes for CASSQSGVQETQYF.